This T cell receptor beta chain derives from a study of blood T cell repertoires in COVID-19. Study summary: COVID-19 samples from acute and convalescent phases originated in the United States, Italy and Spain. T cells, B-cell-depleted T cells, or PBMCs supplied cDNA or gDNA.

Per the study methods: Amplification with reference gene primers provided the estimates of nucleated cell counts. The repertoire was sequenced with immunoSEQ multiplex PCR; TCRdb's copy has only in-frame clones and lacks some. V and J calls and clone size are copied from that table; D and trimming were computed from the DNA. The sample carries about 62,000 clones, 76% recorded once. V was pared by 10 bases and J by 4 bases, with 4 bases of the junction left unmatched. This CDR3 spans 12 amino acids. Germline values: CDR1 MNHEY, CDR2 SVGAGI. The receptor comes from a woman in her fifties or sixties with active or convalescent COVID-19. The chain recombines TRBV6-5 with TRBJ1-3, with 7 bases identical to TRBD1. The sample comprised peripheral blood. The CDR3 DNA reads as TGTGCCACCCAGGGGGGAGGAAACACCATATATTTT. Protein product: CATQGGGNTIYF.